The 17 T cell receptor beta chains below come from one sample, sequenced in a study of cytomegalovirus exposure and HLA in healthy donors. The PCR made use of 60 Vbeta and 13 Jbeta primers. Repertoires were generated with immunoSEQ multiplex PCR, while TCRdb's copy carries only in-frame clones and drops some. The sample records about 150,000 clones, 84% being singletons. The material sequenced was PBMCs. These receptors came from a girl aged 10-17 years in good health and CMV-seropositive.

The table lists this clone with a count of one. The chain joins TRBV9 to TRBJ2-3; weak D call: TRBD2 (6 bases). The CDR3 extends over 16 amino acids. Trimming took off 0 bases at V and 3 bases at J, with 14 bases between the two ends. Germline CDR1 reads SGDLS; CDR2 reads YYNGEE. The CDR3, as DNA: TGTGCCAGCAGCGTAGGTGGCGGTGGAGGGACAGATACGCAGTATTTT. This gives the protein CASSVGGGGGTDTQYF.

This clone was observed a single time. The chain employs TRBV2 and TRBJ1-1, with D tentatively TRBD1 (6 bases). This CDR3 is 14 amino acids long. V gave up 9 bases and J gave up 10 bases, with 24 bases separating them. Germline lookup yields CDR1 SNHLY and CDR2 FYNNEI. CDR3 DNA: TGTGCCAGTAATATAGAAGCGAGGGGAGGGGGAGCTTTCTTT. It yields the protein CASNIEARGGGAFF.

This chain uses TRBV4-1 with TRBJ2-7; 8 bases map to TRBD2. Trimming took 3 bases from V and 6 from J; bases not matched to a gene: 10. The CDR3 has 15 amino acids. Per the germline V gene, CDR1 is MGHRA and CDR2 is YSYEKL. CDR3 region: CASSHLGAGGIEQYF. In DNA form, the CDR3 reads TGCGCCAGCAGCCACCTAGGGGCGGGGGGTATCGAGCAGTACTTC.

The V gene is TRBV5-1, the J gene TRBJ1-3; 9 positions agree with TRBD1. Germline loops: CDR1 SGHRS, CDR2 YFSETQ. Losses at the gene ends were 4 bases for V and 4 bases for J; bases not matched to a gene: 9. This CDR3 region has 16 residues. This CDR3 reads CASSREGQGGGNTIYF. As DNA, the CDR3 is TGCGCCAGCAGCCGTGAGGGACAGGGAGGAGGAAACACCATATATTTT. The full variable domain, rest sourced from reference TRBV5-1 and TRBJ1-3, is KAGVTQTPRYLIKTRGQQVTLSCSPISGHRSVSWYQQTPGQGLQFLFEYFSETQRNKGNFPGRFSGRQFSNSRSEMNVSTLELGDSALYLCASSREGQGGGNTIYFGEGSWLTVV.

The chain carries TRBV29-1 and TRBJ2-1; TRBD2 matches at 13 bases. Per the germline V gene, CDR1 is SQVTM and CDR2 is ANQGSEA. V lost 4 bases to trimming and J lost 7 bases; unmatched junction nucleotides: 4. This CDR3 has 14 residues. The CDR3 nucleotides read TGCAGCGTTGCGGGACTAGCGGGGCTTAATGAGCAGTTCTTC. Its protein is CSVAGLAGLNEQFF.

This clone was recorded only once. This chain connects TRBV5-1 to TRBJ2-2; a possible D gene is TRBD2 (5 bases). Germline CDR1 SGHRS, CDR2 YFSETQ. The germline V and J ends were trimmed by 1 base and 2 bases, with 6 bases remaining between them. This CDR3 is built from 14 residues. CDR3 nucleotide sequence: TGCGCCAGCAGCTTGAGCGGAAACACCGGGGAGCTGTTTTTT. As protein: CASSLSGNTGELFF.

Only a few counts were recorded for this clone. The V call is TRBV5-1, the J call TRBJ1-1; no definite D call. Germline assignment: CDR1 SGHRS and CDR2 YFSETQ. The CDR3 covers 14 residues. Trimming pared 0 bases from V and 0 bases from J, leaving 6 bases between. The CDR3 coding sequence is TGCGCCAGCAGCTTGGGACATATGAACACTGAAGCTTTCTTT. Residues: CASSLGHMNTEAFF. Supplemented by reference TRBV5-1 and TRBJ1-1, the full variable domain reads KAGVTQTPRYLIKTRGQQVTLSCSPISGHRSVSWYQQTPGQGLQFLFEYFSETQRNKGNFPGRFSGRQFSNSRSEMNVSTLELGDSALYLCASSLGHMNTEAFFGQGTRLTVV.

The CDR3 bases are TGTGCCAGCAGCCCGGGACAGGGGATGAATGGCTACACCTTC. The encoded protein is CASSPGQGMNGYTF. V gene TRBV5-6 combines with J gene TRBJ1-2; 10 bases map to TRBD1. The junction had 6 bases not matched to a gene; V was cut back by 4 bases and J by 6 bases. Germline loops: CDR1 SGHDT, CDR2 YYEEEE. This CDR3 comprises 14 residues.

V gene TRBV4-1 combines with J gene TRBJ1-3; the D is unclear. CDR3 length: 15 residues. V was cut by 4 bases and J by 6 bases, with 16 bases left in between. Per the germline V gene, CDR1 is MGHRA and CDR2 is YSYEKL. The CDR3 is CASSRLMPGINTIYF. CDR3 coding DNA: TGCGCCAGCAGCCGTTTAATGCCGGGAATAAACACCATATATTTT.

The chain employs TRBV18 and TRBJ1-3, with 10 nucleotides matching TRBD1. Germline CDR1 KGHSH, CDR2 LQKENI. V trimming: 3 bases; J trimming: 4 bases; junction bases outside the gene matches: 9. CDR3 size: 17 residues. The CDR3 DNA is TGTGCCAGCTCACCCCAAAGACAGGGGGCCTCCGGAAACACCATATATTTT. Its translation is CASSPQRQGASGNTIYF.

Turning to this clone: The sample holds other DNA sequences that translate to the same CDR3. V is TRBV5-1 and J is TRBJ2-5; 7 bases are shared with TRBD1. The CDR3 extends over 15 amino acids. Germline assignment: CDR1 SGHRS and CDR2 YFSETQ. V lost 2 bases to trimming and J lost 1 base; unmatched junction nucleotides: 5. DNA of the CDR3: TGCGCCAGCAGCTTCGGGACAGCCCTCCAAGAGACCCAGTACTTC. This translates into CASSFGTALQETQYF.

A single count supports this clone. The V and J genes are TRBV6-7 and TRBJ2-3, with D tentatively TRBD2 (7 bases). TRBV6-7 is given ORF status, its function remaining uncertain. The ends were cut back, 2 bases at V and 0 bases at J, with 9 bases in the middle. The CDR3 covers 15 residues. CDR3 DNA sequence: TGTGCCAGCAGTTACCGCGGGGGCAGCACAGATACGCAGTATTTT. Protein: CASSYRGGSTDTQYF.

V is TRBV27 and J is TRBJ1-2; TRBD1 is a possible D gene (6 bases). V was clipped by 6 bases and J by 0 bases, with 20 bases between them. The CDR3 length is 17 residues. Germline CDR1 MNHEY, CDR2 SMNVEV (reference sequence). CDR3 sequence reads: CASRPLLRTDPNYGYTF. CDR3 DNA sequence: TGTGCCAGCAGACCACTACTCCGGACAGATCCTAACTATGGCTACACCTTC.

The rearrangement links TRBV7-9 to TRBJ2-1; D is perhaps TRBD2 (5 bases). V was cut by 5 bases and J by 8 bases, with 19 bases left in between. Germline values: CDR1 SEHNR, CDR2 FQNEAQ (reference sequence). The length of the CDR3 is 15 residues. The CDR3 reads CASSHSGLDTYEQFF. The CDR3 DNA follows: TGTGCCAGCAGCCACAGCGGACTCGACACATATGAGCAGTTCTTC.

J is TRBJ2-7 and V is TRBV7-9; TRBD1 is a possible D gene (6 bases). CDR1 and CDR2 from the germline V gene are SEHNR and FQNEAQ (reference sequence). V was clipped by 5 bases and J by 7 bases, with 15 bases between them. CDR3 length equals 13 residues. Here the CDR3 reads CASSPTGPLEQYF. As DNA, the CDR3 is TGTGCCAGCAGCCCGACAGGACCCCTGGAGCAGTACTTC.

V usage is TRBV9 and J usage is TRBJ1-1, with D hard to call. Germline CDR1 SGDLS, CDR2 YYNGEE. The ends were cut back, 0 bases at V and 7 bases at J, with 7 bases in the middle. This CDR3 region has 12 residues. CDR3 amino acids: CASSVDGGEAFF. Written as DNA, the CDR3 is TGTGCCAGCAGCGTAGATGGAGGTGAAGCTTTCTTT.

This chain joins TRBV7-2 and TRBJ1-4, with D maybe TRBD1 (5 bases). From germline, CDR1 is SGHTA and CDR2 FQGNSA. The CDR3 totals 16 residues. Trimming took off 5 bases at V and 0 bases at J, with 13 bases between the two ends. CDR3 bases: TGTGCCAGCAGCGAGAGACAGACCGCAACTAATGAAAAACTGTTTTTT. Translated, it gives CASSERQTATNEKLFF.